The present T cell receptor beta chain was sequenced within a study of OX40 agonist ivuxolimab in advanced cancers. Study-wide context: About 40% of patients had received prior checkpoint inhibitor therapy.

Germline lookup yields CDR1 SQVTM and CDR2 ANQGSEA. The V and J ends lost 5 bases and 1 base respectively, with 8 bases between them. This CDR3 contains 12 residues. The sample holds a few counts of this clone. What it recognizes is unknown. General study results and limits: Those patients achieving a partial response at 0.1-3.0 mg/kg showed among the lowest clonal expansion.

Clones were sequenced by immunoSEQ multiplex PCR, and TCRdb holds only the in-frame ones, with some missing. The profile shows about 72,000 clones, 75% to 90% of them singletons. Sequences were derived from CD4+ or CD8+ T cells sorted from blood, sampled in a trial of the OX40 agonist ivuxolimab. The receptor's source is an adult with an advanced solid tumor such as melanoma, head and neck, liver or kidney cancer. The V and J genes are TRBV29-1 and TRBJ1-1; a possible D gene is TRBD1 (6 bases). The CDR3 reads CSVKTGNTEAFF. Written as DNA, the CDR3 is TGCAGCGTTAAGACAGGGAACACTGAAGCTTTCTTT.